The 3 T cell receptor beta chains given below trace back to one sample, sequenced in a study of blood T cell repertoires in COVID-19 (dated by TCRdb to 2020 to 2022). The protocol used for the library was the immunoSEQ multiplex PCR assay. As stored in TCRdb, this immuneACCESS dataset retains in-frame rearrangements with V and J assigned. A fraction of the clones does not appear; measured against another copy, unresolved V genes explain less than half of the discrepancy, and the remainder lacks a known reason. The sample table shows about 260,000 clones, and about 89% are seen once. The ten largest account for around 9.1% of the sample. Source material: peripheral blood. These receptors originate from a man in his forties who had recovered from COVID-19.

As for this clone: Other DNA sequences in this specimen translate into the identical CDR3. This rearrangement joins TRBV7-2 to TRBJ2-3; D call uncertain. In germline, CDR1 is SGHTA, CDR2 FQGNSA. This CDR3 contains 12 residues. V was cut by 5 bases and J by 0 bases, with 3 bases left in between. This CDR3 is CASSLSTDTQYF. The CDR3 nucleotides are TGTGCCAGCAGCCTTAGCACAGATACGCAGTATTTT.

The CDR3 spells CASRRPGGRSSPLHF. The CDR3 DNA is TGTGCCAGCAGACGCCCGGGAGGGAGGAGTTCACCCCTCCACTTT. V gene TRBV6-5 combines with J gene TRBJ1-6; D remains ambiguous. The CDR3 length is 15 residues. Germline CDR1 MNHEY, CDR2 SVGAGI. V lost 6 bases to trimming and J lost 9 bases, with 18 bases between them.

The chain is built from TRBV27 and TRBJ2-7; 10 bases agree with TRBD2. Germline CDR1 is MNHEY and CDR2 is SMNVEV (reference sequence). This CDR3 region has 15 residues. V was pared by 5 bases and J by 3 bases, with 7 bases of the junction left unmatched. The CDR3 DNA is TGTGCCAGCAGTCATACGGCTAGCGGGGGCTACGAGCAGTACTTC. This encodes CASSHTASGGYEQYF.